The 20 T cell receptor beta chains given below trace back to one sample, sequenced in a study of regulatory T cells in long-lasting Graves disease (dated by TCRdb to the early 2020s). The library came from multiplex PCR. TCRdb lists the instrument as Illumina HiSeq 4000. iRepertoire HTBI primers and Arm-PCR amplification of CDR3 regions were used to construct TCR beta libraries. TCRdb's own reprocessing of the public reads used fastp at Q25 and MiXCR and kept productive beta chains. When rows share a CDR3 protein, they turn into one entry using the most common DNA and genes. The sample table holds about 240,000 distinct CDR3 sequences, of which 20% were seen once. In total, the top ten clones hold about 15% of the sample. Explained via the paper, the time point label denotes: newly diagnosed GD, antithyroid drugs for less than 3 months. For both TCR sequencing and RNA sequencing, RNA was extracted from PBMCs using TRIzol.

This specimen was peripheral blood mononuclear cells (PBMCs), taken at new diagnosis, from a patient treated with antithyroid drugs. The receptors were gathered from a female donor with Graves disease.

This clonotype has only a few counts. V and J are TRBV6-1 and TRBJ1-1; possibly TRBD1 for D (5 bases). The CDR3 contains 15 residues. V gave up 5 bases and J gave up 0 bases, with 13 bases separating them. The V gene's germline CDR1 is MNHNS and CDR2 SASEGT. DNA of the CDR3: TGTGCCAGCAGTAAGCCAGGGTCGATGAACACTGAAGCTTTCTTT. Translating gives CASSKPGSMNTEAFF.

This clonotype has ten or more counts. This chain uses TRBV6-1 with TRBJ2-7, with no clear D. The length of the CDR3 is 13 residues. The V gene's germline CDR1 is MNHNS and CDR2 SASEGT. Trimming shortened V by 3 bases and J by 2 bases, and 8 bases separated the two germline ends. CDR3 in amino acids: CASSEDGAYEQYF. CDR3 bases: TGTGCCAGCAGTGAGGACGGAGCCTACGAGCAGTACTTC.

This clonotype was seen ten or more times. The rearrangement links TRBV2 to TRBJ2-7; TRBD1 matches 8 bases. Germline CDR1 and CDR2: SNHLY and FYNNEI. This CDR3 has 12 residues. J gave up 6 bases and V 6 bases, and 4 bases lay outside the gene matches. This chain's CDR3 is CASSSDRGEQYF. CDR3 DNA sequence: TGTGCCAGCAGCAGTGACAGGGGCGAGCAGTACTTC.

This clonotype occurred many times. The gene calls are TRBV7-2 and TRBJ2-7; D is uncertain. This CDR3 is 15 amino acids long. Deletions cut 4 bases from V and 3 bases from J, with 16 bases between. The germline V gene encodes CDR1 SGHTA and CDR2 FQGNSA. CDR3 residues: CASSSVPGPYYEQYF. DNA for the CDR3: TGTGCCAGCAGCTCAGTACCGGGTCCTTACTACGAGCAGTACTTC.

The rearrangement joins TRBV18 to TRBJ2-3; 8 nucleotides match TRBD2. The CDR3 length is 17 residues. Germline V gives CDR1 KGHSH, CDR2 LQKENI. V shed 6 bases and J 1 base; nucleotides not matched to a gene: 12. The CDR3 here is CASSPDRGGPGTDTQYF. In DNA, the CDR3 is TGTGCCAGCTCGCCCGACCGCGGGGGGCCGGGCACAGATACGCAGTATTTT.

The CDR3 coding sequence is TGTGCCAGCAGCTTGGTAGGGCGGGAGGCGGGTGAGCAGTTCTTC. Its translation: CASSLVGREAGEQFF. The rearrangement uses TRBV5-4 and TRBJ2-1, with 8 nucleotides matching TRBD2. V was pared by 0 bases and J by 9 bases, with 8 bases of the junction left unmatched. Germline values: CDR1 SGHNT, CDR2 YYREEE (reference sequence). The CDR3 is 15 amino acids.

Remarks on this clonotype: A much larger clone sits a single nucleotide away, making a read error possible. The chain recombines TRBV6-5 with TRBJ1-1; D gene unclear. The germline V gene has CDR1 MNHEY and CDR2 SVGAGI. The CDR3 spans 13 residues. Trimming pared 4 bases from V and 6 bases from J, leaving 12 bases between. CDR3 in amino acids: CASSLRAGAEAFF. The CDR3 nucleotides are TGTGCCAGCAGTTTAAGGGCTGGGGCTGAAGCTTTCTTT.

This clonotype came up a few times. V usage is TRBV20-1 and J usage is TRBJ1-2, with a weak D call TRBD1 (5 bases). V lost 6 bases, J lost 6 bases, and 14 bases lay in between. Germline V gene lookup returns CDR1 DFQATT and CDR2 SNEGSKA (reference sequence). The CDR3 covers 12 residues. CDR3 sequence: CSAQTGMDGYTF. For the CDR3, the DNA is TGCAGTGCCCAAACAGGAATGGATGGCTACACCTTC.

With respect to this clonotype: This likely came from a read error, as a far larger clone is one base away. The J gene is TRBJ2-3, the V gene TRBV7-2; the D gene is possibly TRBD1 (5 bases). The J call may not be correct, given that the DNA end is closer to TRBJ2-1. Germline V gene sequence: CDR1 SGHTA, CDR2 FQGNSA. The CDR3 totals 13 residues. DNA for the CDR3: TGTGCCAGCAGCTTACAGGGCTACAGTGAGCAGTTCTTC. This gives the protein CASSLQGYSEQFF.

The rearrangement joins TRBV15 to TRBJ2-7; perhaps TRBD2 as D (6 bases). V gave up 5 bases and J gave up 2 bases, with 25 bases separating them. This CDR3 has 18 amino acids. The V gene's germline CDR1 is LNHNV and CDR2 YYDKDF (reference sequence). In nucleotides, the CDR3 is TGTGCCACCAGCGGAGGAGCCATAAGACGGGAGCTTCCCTACGAGCAGTACTTC. Protein product: CATSGGAIRRELPYEQYF.

This clonotype was picked up many times. The rearrangement uses TRBV24-1 and TRBJ1-2, with D uncertain. CDR3 length equals 15 residues. Germline V gives CDR1 KGHDR, CDR2 SFDVKD. Between the trimmed V and J ends, which lost 4 bases and 4 bases, there was a span of 15 bases. The CDR3 DNA follows: TGTGCCACCAGTGACCCCACGGAGAAAGGCTATGGCTACACCTTC. Its translation is CATSDPTEKGYGYTF.

The count of this clonotype is one. A far larger clone is just one base off, so this is likely a read error. Here the CDR3 reads CASSSGADWSNEQFF. Written as DNA, the CDR3 is TGTGCCAGCAGCTCGGGGGCCGATTGGTCCAATGAGCAGTTCTTC. This chain links TRBV7-3 with TRBJ2-1; D might be TRBD1 or TRBD2, each matching 6 bases. CDR3 length: 15 amino acids. The germline V and J ends were trimmed by 4 bases and 6 bases, with 16 bases remaining between them. CDR1 and CDR2 (germline): SGHTA, FQGTGA.

This clonotype was observed many times. V usage is TRBV3-1 and J usage is TRBJ2-4, with TRBD2 matching over 14 bases. The CDR3 contains 16 residues. Germline V gene lookup returns CDR1 LGHDT and CDR2 YNNKEL (reference sequence). With 6 bases clipped from V and 8 bases from J, the junction kept 9 bases outside the gene matches. The CDR3 coding sequence is TGTGCCAGCAGGCACCGGACTAGCGGGGGGCGGGACATTCAGTACTTC. Amino acid sequence: CASRHRTSGGRDIQYF.

Ten or more counts support this clonotype. This sequence joins TRBV18 and TRBJ1-2, with D tentatively TRBD1 (5 bases). CDR1 KGHSH and CDR2 LQKENI come from the germline V gene. Between the trimmed V and J ends, which lost 2 bases and 2 bases, there was a span of 9 bases. The CDR3 length is 14 residues. CDR3: CASSPEGRNYGYTF. The CDR3 DNA sequence: TGTGCCAGCTCACCAGAGGGACGGAACTATGGCTACACCTTC.

The sample holds many counts of this clonotype. The chain combines TRBV20-1 with TRBJ1-1; D unclear. Germline lookup yields CDR1 DFQATT and CDR2 SNEGSKA (reference sequence). The CDR3 runs to 14 residues. Trimming took off 3 bases at V and 4 bases at J, with 15 bases between the two ends. The CDR3 loop reads CSARDRVLFTEAFF. CDR3 DNA: TGCAGTGCTAGGGATCGGGTTTTATTCACTGAAGCTTTCTTT.

V gene TRBV25-1 combines with J gene TRBJ1-1; the D gene is possibly TRBD1 (6 bases). Trimming pared 8 bases from V and 3 bases from J, leaving 19 bases between. This CDR3 spans 15 amino acids. The germline gives CDR1 MGHDK, CDR2 SYGVNS. As DNA, the CDR3 is TGTGCCAGCGCTAGTCAGGACGGGGGGCACACTGAAGCTTTCTTT. This gives the protein CASASQDGGHTEAFF.

This clonotype has a count of ten or more. This sequence joins TRBV3-1 and TRBJ1-1; the D gene is possibly TRBD1 (6 bases). Trimming took 4 bases from V and 2 from J, leaving 11 bases between them. Germline CDR1 is LGHDT and CDR2 is YNNKEL (reference sequence). The CDR3 length is 14 residues. This chain's CDR3 is CASSPRDTNTEAFF. The CDR3 bases are TGTGCCAGCAGCCCCCGGGACACCAACACTGAAGCTTTCTTT. The full variable domain, its missing parts supplied by reference TRBV3-1 and TRBJ1-1, is DTAVSQTPKYLVTQMGNDKSIKCEQNLGHDTMYWYKQDSKKFLKIMFSYNNKELIINETVPNRFSPKSPDKAHLNLHINSLELGDSAVYFCASSPRDTNTEAFFGQGTRLTVV.

This clonotype has ten or more counts. Because it lacks the conserved phenylalanine or tryptophan at the end, this CDR3 is likely a read error. V gene TRBV11-3 combines with J gene TRBJ1-1, with no clear D. V shed 0 bases and J shed 4 bases, with 12 bases lying between them. From germline, CDR1 is SGHNT and CDR2 YENEEA. The CDR3 has 15 residues. DNA for the CDR3: TGTGCCAGCAGCTTAGATCGAGGGTGGCGCACTGAAGCTTTCTCT. Translation: CASSLDRGWRTEAFS.

This clonotype was counted many times. The chain has TRBV5-1 and TRBJ2-1; D is unclear. Deletions cut 0 bases from V and 5 bases from J, with 12 bases between. Germline CDR1 reads SGHRS; CDR2 reads YFSETQ. The CDR3 is made up of 15 amino acids. The CDR3 region is CASSLVPGRNNEQFF. The CDR3 DNA reads as TGCGCCAGCAGCTTGGTACCGGGTAGGAACAATGAGCAGTTCTTC. Using reference TRBV5-1 and TRBJ2-1 for the parts outside the CDR3, the full variable domain is KAGVTQTPRYLIKTRGQQVTLSCSPISGHRSVSWYQQTPGQGLQFLFEYFSETQRNKGNFPGRFSGRQFSNSRSEMNVSTLELGDSALYLCASSLVPGRNNEQFFGPGTRLTVL.

This clonotype showed up many times. The V call is TRBV14, the J call TRBJ2-3; TRBD2 agrees at 9 bases. Germline V gives CDR1 SGHDN, CDR2 FVKESK. V shed 4 bases, J shed 2 bases, and the junction held 7 bases outside the gene matches. The CDR3 length is 16 residues. As DNA, the CDR3 is TGTGCCAGCAGCCGGGGGACTAGCCCGCTCACAGATACGCAGTATTTT. The encoded protein is CASSRGTSPLTDTQYF.